This T cell receptor (beta chain) comes out of a study of blood T cell repertoires in COVID-19. Study details: From the United States, Italy and Spain came samples of acute and convalescent COVID-19.

Generated by immunoSEQ multiplex PCR, the TCRdb table keeps only in-frame clones and is missing some. In the table there are roughly 250,000 clones, 70% to 90% of which are singletons. The CDR3 extends over 15 amino acids. Germline CDR1 and CDR2: LGHDT and YNNKEL (reference sequence). Trimming shortened V by 5 bases and J by 10 bases, and 18 bases separated the two germline ends. The clonotype comes from a woman in her fifties or sixties with acute or convalescent COVID-19. The V and J genes are TRBV3-1 (or the pseudogene TRBV3-2) and TRBJ1-6, with D possibly matching TRBD1 (5 bases). Sample: peripheral blood. Written as DNA, the CDR3 is TGTGCCAGCAGCTCCCTCGGGGGGAGGGCATCACCCCTCCACTTT. Protein product: CASSSLGGRASPLHF.